The 25 T cell receptor beta chains below come from one sample, sequenced in a study of T cells in Graves' hyperthyroidism and ophthalmopathy. TCR beta CDR3 sequences were amplified from RNA transcripts. The HTBI primer set was used in a first-round RT-PCR of the TCR CDR3. TCRdb reprocessed the multiplex PCR reads via MiXCR and lists one record per CDR3 protein. Of around 380,000 distinct CDR3 sequences in the sample, about 13% are singletons; the top ten hold around 20%. The specimen was blood. The receptors come from a man aged 30 to 39 with Graves' hyperthyroidism that later progressed to Graves' ophthalmopathy.

This clonotype appeared many times. The chain recombines TRBV6-1 with TRBJ2-7; D might be TRBD1 (6 bases). This CDR3 contains 12 residues. The germline V gene has CDR1 MNHNS and CDR2 SASEGT. With 6 bases removed from V and 7 bases from J, the gap between germline ends came to 13 bases. As DNA, the CDR3 is TGTGCCAGCAGCCAATACAGGGAAGAGCAGTACTTC. It specifies CASSQYREEQYF.

This clonotype was seen ten or more times. The chain employs TRBV11-2 and TRBJ1-3; D might be TRBD1 (5 bases). The CDR3 contains 15 residues. Germline V gene lookup returns CDR1 SGHAT and CDR2 FQNNGV. The V end lost 3 bases, the J end lost 0 bases, and 9 bases lay between the germline ends. The CDR3 sequence is CASSFGADSGNTIYF. As DNA, the CDR3 is TGTGCCAGCAGCTTCGGGGCAGACTCTGGAAACACCATATATTTT.

This clonotype has just a few counts. The chain recombines TRBV30 with TRBJ2-5; D gene unclear. V lost 4 bases and J lost 2, with 8 bases in between. Germline CDR1 reads GTSNPN; CDR2 reads SVGIG (reference sequence). The CDR3 consists of 12 residues. The CDR3 region has the DNA TGTGCCTGGACAGGAGTACAAGAGACCCAGTACTTC. It specifies CAWTGVQETQYF.

This clonotype was seen repeatedly, ten times or more. The V call is TRBV11-3, the J call TRBJ2-1; TRBD2 aligns across 16 bases. This CDR3 is 18 amino acids long. Trimming at V came to 5 bases and at J to 7 bases, leaving 11 bases not matched to a gene. Germline CDR1 and CDR2: SGHNT and YENEEA. For the CDR3, the DNA is TGTGCCAGCAGCACCGGGACTAGCGGGGGGGCTGCCGGGAATGAGCAGTTCTTC. Translated, it gives CASSTGTSGGAAGNEQFF.

For this clonotype: Germline is not matched at one junction end, which may reflect a read error. The gene calls are TRBV2 and TRBJ1-4; TRBD1 matches at 7 bases. Per the germline V gene, CDR1 is SNHLY and CDR2 is FYNNEI. There are 15 residues in the CDR3. In DNA, the CDR3 is TGTGCCAACAGACCCGGGACAGCGCCCCATGAGAAACTGTTTTTT. As protein: CANRPGTAPHEKLFF.

This clonotype has a handful of counts. This chain links TRBV24-1 with TRBJ2-3, with D perhaps matching TRBD1 or TRBD2 (6 bases each). The germline CDR1 and CDR2 sequences are KGHDR and SFDVKD. V lost 2 bases, J lost 2 bases, and 19 bases lay in between. The CDR3 length is 18 residues. CDR3: CATSDSYSWGADTDTQYF. In nucleotides, the CDR3 is TGTGCCACCAGTGATTCCTATTCTTGGGGGGCTGACACAGATACGCAGTATTTT.

This clonotype has at least ten counts. The DNA for the CDR3 is TGTGCCAGCAAGGCCAGGGGATACACCGGGGAGCTGTTTTTT. The encoded protein is CASKARGYTGELFF. The V gene is TRBV2, the J gene TRBJ2-2, with D perhaps TRBD1 (6 bases). Germline CDR1 is SNHLY and CDR2 is FYNNEI. The CDR3 loop spans 14 amino acids. The V and J ends lost 7 bases and 3 bases respectively, with 12 bases between them.

This chain joins TRBV20-1 and TRBJ2-5; 11 nucleotides line up with TRBD2. There are 16 residues in the CDR3. Per the germline V gene, CDR1 is DFQATT and CDR2 is SNEGSKA (reference sequence). The V gene end was trimmed by 3 bases and the J gene end by 1 base; junction bases not matched to a gene: 7. The CDR3 region is CSASRASGGIQETQYF. CDR3 bases: TGCAGTGCTAGTAGGGCTAGCGGGGGGATCCAAGAGACCCAGTACTTC.

This chain uses TRBV15 with TRBJ2-1; D may correspond to TRBD1 or TRBD2 (5 bases each). The ends were cut back, 4 bases at V and 0 bases at J, with 13 bases in the middle. This CDR3 is 16 amino acids long. Germline CDR1 reads LNHNV; CDR2 reads YYDKDF (reference sequence). The CDR3 sequence: CATSIPGGGSYNEQFF. The CDR3 nucleotides read TGTGCCACCAGCATCCCAGGTGGGGGCTCCTACAATGAGCAGTTCTTC. Full variable domain (remainder filled in from reference TRBV15 and TRBJ2-1): DAMVIQNPRYQVTQFGKPVTLSCSQTLNHNVMYWYQQKSSQAPKLLFHYYDKDFNNEADTPDNFQSRRPNTSFCFLDIRSPGLGDTAMYLCATSIPGGGSYNEQFFGPGTRLTVL.

Many counts were recorded for this clonotype. The V gene is TRBV11-2, the J gene TRBJ1-6; D uncertain. V was trimmed by 5 bases and J by 8 bases, leaving 16 bases between them. The CDR3 loop spans 15 amino acids. The germline V gene has CDR1 SGHAT and CDR2 FQNNGV. CDR3 DNA sequence: TGTGCCAGCAGCCACGGGTCCAGGATGGATTCACCCCTCCACTTT. Translation gives CASSHGSRMDSPLHF.

As to this clonotype: A much larger clone is a single base away; this may be a read error. The V gene is TRBV5-1, the J gene TRBJ2-1, with TRBD2 identical over 9 bases. This CDR3 has 14 residues. CDR1 is SGHRS and CDR2 is YFSETQ in the germline V gene. In DNA form, the CDR3 reads TGCGCCGGCAGCCTGACGAGCGGGGGGTTTGAGCAGTTCTTC. Its protein product is CAGSLTSGGFEQFF.

This clonotype was recorded at least ten times. The genes are TRBV7-9 and TRBJ2-7; 8 bases align to TRBD1. Germline lookup yields CDR1 SEHNR and CDR2 FQNEAQ (reference sequence). The CDR3 consists of 14 residues. V lost 5 bases, J lost 3 bases, and 6 bases stayed unmatched. Written as DNA, the CDR3 is TGTGCCAGCAGCCCCCGGGACAGGCACTACGAGCAGTACTTC. Amino acid sequence: CASSPRDRHYEQYF.

In this sample, this clonotype turned up a few times. This may arise from a read error, as a much more abundant clone is one base away. J is TRBJ2-7 and V is TRBV2; D call uncertain. The CDR3 runs 13 residues. The germline gives CDR1 SNHLY, CDR2 FYNNEI. The CDR3 DNA is TGTGCCAGCAGTGTCGGCAGAGAATACGAGCAGTGCTTC. Protein sequence: CASSVGREYEQCF. Full variable domain (outside the CDR3, taken from reference TRBV2 and TRBJ2-7): EPEVTQTPSHQVTQMGQEVILRCVPISNHLYFYWYRQILGQKVEFLVSFYNNEISEKSEIFDDQFSVERPDGSNFTLKIRSTKLEDSAMYFCASSVGREYEQCFGPGTRLTVT.

This clonotype was seen many times. The chain joins TRBV7-9 to TRBJ2-7; maybe TRBD1 (6 bases). CDR3 length: 15 residues. The V and J ends lost 5 bases and 1 base respectively, with 15 bases between them. The germline CDR1 and CDR2 sequences are SEHNR and FQNEAQ (reference sequence). CDR3 nucleotide sequence: TGTGCCAGCAGCAAACCCCCGGGACAATCCTACGAGCAGTACTTC. Residues: CASSKPPGQSYEQYF.

Regarding this clonotype: This may be a read error: a much more frequent sequence differs by one nucleotide. J is TRBJ1-2 and V is TRBV20-1; TRBD1 might be the D (6 bases). V was clipped by 7 bases and J by 2 bases, with 26 bases between them. In germline, CDR1 is DFQATT, CDR2 SNEGSKA (reference sequence). CDR3 size: 17 residues. The CDR3 DNA reads TGCAGTGTCGAGGGGGACTCCCTCAACTCGGCAAACTATGGCTACACCTTC. Its translation is CSVEGDSLNSANYGYTF.

This chain uses TRBV7-2 with TRBJ2-7, with unresolved D. The V gene's germline CDR1 is SGHTA and CDR2 FQGNSA. The V gene lost 1 base and the J gene lost 7 bases, with 11 bases spanning the gap. This CDR3 spans 13 amino acids. CDR3 nucleotide sequence: TGTGCCAGCAGCTTAGTTCAGGACGGGGAGCAGTACTTC. As protein: CASSLVQDGEQYF.

This chain connects TRBV5-1 to TRBJ2-3; perhaps D is TRBD1 or TRBD2 (6 bases each). The ends were cut back, 4 bases at V and 2 bases at J, with 20 bases in the middle. This CDR3 region has 17 residues. Germline CDR1 is SGHRS and CDR2 is YFSETQ. CDR3 nucleotides: TGCGCCAGCAGCCTGGGACTCCTTACAGGGTACACAGATACGCAGTATTTT. It yields the protein CASSLGLLTGYTDTQYF.

This clonotype was seen at least ten times. The chain employs TRBV12-3 or TRBV12-4 and TRBJ1-3; D is unclear. This CDR3 has 16 amino acids. Trimming took 6 bases from V and 0 from J, leaving 15 bases between them. The CDR3 region has the DNA TGTGCCAGCAGCTTCTCTCAGCCGCTCTCTGGAAACACCATATATTTT. It specifies CASSFSQPLSGNTIYF.

This clonotype has a handful of counts. The V gene is TRBV9, the J gene TRBJ2-7; TRBD1 agrees at 10 bases. The CDR3 is made up of 13 amino acids. Germline values: CDR1 SGDLS, CDR2 YYNGEE. The V segment lost 0 bases and the J segment 6 bases; nucleotides outside the gene matches: 0. The CDR3 loop reads CASSVGTGGEQYF. In nucleotides, the CDR3 is TGTGCCAGCAGCGTAGGGACAGGGGGCGAGCAGTACTTC.

The chain is built from TRBV12-3 or TRBV12-4 and TRBJ2-6, with D tentatively TRBD1 (5 bases). This CDR3 has 19 amino acids. Trimming stripped 4 bases from V and 0 bases from J, with 19 bases between. CDR3 sequence (DNA): TGTGCCAGCAGTTACGCTGGGGCAGGTGGAATCTCTGGGGCCAACGTCCTGACTTTC. Translated: CASSYAGAGGISGANVLTF.

This clonotype was detected a few times. The rearrangement links TRBV30 to TRBJ2-7; D unclear. The germline V and J ends were trimmed by 5 bases and 3 bases, with 17 bases remaining between them. CDR3 length: 14 residues. Germline V gene sequence: CDR1 GTSNPN, CDR2 SVGIG (reference sequence). In nucleotides, the CDR3 is TGTGCCTGGTCATCTGGCGGACGTTACTACGAGCAGTACTTC. Translated, it gives CAWSSGGRYYEQYF.

The gene calls are TRBV10-2 and TRBJ2-3; D is possibly TRBD1 or TRBD2 (5 bases each). The V gene lost 4 bases and the J gene lost 0 bases, with 17 bases spanning the gap. This CDR3 is 17 amino acids long. Germline loops: CDR1 WSHSY, CDR2 SAAADI. CDR3 DNA sequence: TGCGCCAGCAGTGGCTGGGGGACGGGCAGAAGCACAGATACGCAGTATTTT. It yields the protein CASSGWGTGRSTDTQYF.

V and J are TRBV5-4 and TRBJ1-1; 8 nucleotides agree with TRBD1. The CDR3 length is 13 residues. Unmatched junction bases numbered 5, after V lost 4 bases and J lost 6 bases. Germline V gene data show CDR1 as SGHNT and CDR2 as YYREEE (reference sequence). The DNA of the CDR3 is TGTGCCAGCAGCGGTGACAGGGGTGCTGAAGCTTTCTTT. Translation gives CASSGDRGAEAFF.

The chain recombines TRBV9 with TRBJ2-3; possibly TRBD2 for D (6 bases). V was shortened by 1 base and J by 2 bases, with 14 bases between the two germline ends. CDR3 length: 16 residues. The germline V gene has CDR1 SGDLS and CDR2 YYNGEE. CDR3: CASSVFGTSYTDTQYF. The CDR3 DNA is TGTGCCAGCAGCGTATTCGGGACTTCCTACACAGATACGCAGTATTTT.

This sequence joins TRBV9 and TRBJ1-6, with 8 bases lining up with TRBD1. Trimming removed 4 bases from V and 10 bases from J; junction bases left unmatched: 7. Germline V lookup: CDR1 SGDLS, CDR2 YYNGEE. The CDR3 sequence is 14 residues long. For the CDR3, the DNA is TGTGCCAGCAGCCCGACAGGGGCGGAATCACCCCTCCACTTT. This encodes CASSPTGAESPLHF.